The present TCR beta chain was sequenced within a study of blood T cell repertoires in COVID-19. Per the authors' pipeline: Counts of nucleated cells, estimated from reference gene primer amplification, were obtained. Sequenced by immunoSEQ multiplex PCR; TCRdb stores in-frame clones only, minus some. The V and J calls and clone size are taken from that table; D and trimming were inferred from the DNA. The sample yields about 140,000 clones, under 90% seen once. CDR1 is SEHNR and CDR2 is FQNEAQ in the germline V gene (reference sequence). The CDR3 totals 15 residues. Trimming at V came to 4 bases and at J to 6 bases, leaving 8 bases not matched to a gene.

The TCR sequence derives from a human donor in a cohort sampled during active COVID-19. This chain links TRBV7-9 with TRBJ2-2, with TRBD1 matching over 7 bases. Sequencing was performed on peripheral blood. The CDR3 spells CASSSRQTGSGELFF. The CDR3 DNA reads TGTGCCAGCAGCTCCCGACAGACAGGGTCCGGGGAGCTGTTTTTT.